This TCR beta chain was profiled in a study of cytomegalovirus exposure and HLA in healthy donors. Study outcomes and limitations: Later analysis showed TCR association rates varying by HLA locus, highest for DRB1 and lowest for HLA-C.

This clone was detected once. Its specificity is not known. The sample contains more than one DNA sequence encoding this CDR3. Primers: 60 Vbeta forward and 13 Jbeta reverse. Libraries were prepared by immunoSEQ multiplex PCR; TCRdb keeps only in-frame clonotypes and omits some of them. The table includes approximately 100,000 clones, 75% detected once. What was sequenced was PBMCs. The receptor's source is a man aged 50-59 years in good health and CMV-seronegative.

Here the CDR3 reads CATGGGNQPQHF. For the CDR3, the DNA is TGTGCCACCGGGGGGGGCAATCAGCCCCAGCATTTT. This chain joins TRBV28 and TRBJ1-5, with D possibly TRBD1 on 5 matching bases. Per the germline V gene, CDR1 is MDHEN and CDR2 is SYDVKM. Between the trimmed V and J ends, which lost 10 bases and 2 bases, there was a span of 9 bases. This CDR3 is built from 12 residues.